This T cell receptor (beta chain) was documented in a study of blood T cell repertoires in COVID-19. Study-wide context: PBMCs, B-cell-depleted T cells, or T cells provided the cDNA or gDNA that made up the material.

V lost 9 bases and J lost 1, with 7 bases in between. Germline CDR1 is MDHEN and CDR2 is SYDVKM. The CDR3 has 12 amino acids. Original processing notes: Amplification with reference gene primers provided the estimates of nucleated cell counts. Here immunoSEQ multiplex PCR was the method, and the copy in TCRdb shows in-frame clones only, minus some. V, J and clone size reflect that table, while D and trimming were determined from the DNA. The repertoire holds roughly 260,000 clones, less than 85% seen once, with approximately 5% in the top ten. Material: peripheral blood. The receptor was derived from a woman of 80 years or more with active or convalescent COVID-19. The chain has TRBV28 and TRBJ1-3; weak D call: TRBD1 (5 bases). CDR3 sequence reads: CASQGSGNTIYF. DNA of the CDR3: TGTGCCAGTCAGGGTTCTGGAAACACCATATATTTT.